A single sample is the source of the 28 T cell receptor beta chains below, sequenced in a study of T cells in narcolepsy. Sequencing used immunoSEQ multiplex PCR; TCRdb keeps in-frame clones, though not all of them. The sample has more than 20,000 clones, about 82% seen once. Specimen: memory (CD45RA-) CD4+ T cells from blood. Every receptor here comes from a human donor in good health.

CDR3 loop: CASSLQAGGNQPQHF. CDR3 sequence (DNA): TGTGCCAGCAGTTTACAGGCGGGGGGCAATCAGCCCCAGCATTTT. The genes are TRBV27 and TRBJ1-5; D possibly corresponds to TRBD1 (5 bases). The CDR3 runs 15 residues. Trimming cost V 2 bases and J 2 bases, with 10 bases left between them. Per the germline V gene, CDR1 is MNHEY and CDR2 is SMNVEV (reference sequence).

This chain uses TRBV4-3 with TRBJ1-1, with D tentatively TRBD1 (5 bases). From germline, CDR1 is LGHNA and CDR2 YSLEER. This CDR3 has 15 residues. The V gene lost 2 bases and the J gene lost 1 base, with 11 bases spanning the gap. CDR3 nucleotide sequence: TGCGCCAGCAGCCAATTCACGGGGGGGAACACTGAAGCTTTCTTT. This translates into CASSQFTGGNTEAFF.

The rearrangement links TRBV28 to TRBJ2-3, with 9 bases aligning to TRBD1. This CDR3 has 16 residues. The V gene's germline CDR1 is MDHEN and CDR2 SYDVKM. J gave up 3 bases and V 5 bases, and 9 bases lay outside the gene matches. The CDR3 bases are TGTGCCAGCAGTCTACCCGGGACAGGGATAACAGATACGCAGTATTTT. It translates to CASSLPGTGITDTQYF.

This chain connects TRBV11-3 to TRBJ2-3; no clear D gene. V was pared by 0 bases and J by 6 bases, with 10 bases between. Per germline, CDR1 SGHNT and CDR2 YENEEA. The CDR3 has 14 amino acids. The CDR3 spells CASSLDWTTDTQYF. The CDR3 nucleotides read TGTGCCAGCAGCTTAGATTGGACCACTGATACGCAGTATTTT.

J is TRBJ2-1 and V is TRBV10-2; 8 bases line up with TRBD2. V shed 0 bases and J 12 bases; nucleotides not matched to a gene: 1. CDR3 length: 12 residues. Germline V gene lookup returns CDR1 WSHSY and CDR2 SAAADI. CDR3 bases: TGCGCCAGCAGTGAGTCTCGGGGGGGGCAGTTCTTC. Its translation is CASSESRGGQFF.

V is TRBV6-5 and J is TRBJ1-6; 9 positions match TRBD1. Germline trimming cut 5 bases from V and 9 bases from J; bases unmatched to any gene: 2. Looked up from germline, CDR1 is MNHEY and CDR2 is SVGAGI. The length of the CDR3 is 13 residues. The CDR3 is CASSGQGRSPLHF. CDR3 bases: TGTGCCAGCAGTGGACAGGGGCGTTCACCCCTCCACTTT.

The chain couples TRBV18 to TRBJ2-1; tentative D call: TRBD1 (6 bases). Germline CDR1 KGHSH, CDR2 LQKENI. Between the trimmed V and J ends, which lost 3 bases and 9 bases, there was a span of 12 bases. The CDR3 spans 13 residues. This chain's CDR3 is CASSPGDIGEQFF. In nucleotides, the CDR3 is TGTGCCAGCTCACCCGGGGACATCGGTGAGCAGTTCTTC. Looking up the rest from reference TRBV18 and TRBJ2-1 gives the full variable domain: NAGVMQNPRHLVRRRGQEARLRCSPMKGHSHVYWYRQLPEEGLKFMVYLQKENIIDESGMPKERFSAEFPKEGPSILRIQQVVRGDSAAYFCASSPGDIGEQFFGPGTRLTVL.

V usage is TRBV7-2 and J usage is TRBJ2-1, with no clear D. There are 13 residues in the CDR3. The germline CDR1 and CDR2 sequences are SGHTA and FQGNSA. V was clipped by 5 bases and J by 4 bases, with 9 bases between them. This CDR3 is CASSPPLYNEQFF. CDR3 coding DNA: TGTGCCAGCAGCCCCCCCCTTTACAATGAGCAGTTCTTC.

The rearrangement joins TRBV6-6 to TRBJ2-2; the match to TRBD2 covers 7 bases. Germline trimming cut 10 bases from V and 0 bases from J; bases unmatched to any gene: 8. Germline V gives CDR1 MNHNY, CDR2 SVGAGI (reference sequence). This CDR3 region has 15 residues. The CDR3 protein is CATAAGLANTGELFF. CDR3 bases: TGTGCCACCGCTGCTGGACTAGCGAACACCGGGGAGCTGTTTTTT.

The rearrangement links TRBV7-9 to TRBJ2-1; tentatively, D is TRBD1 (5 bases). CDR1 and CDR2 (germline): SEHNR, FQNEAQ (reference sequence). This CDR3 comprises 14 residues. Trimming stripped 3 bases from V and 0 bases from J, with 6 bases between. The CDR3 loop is CASSFRGSYNEQFF. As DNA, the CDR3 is TGTGCCAGCAGCTTTAGGGGCTCCTACAATGAGCAGTTCTTC.

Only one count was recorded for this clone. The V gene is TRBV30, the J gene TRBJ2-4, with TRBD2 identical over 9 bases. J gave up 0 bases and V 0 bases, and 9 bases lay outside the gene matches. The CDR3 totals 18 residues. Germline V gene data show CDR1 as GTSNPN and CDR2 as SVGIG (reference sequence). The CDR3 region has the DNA TGTGCCTGGAGTGTACTAAGGACTAGCGATTTAGCCAAAAACATTCAGTACTTC. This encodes CAWSVLRTSDLAKNIQYF.

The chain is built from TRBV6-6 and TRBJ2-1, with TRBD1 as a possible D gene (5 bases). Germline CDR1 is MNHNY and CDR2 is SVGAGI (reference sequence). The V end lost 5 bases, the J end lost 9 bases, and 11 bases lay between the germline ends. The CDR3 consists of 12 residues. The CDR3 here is CASSADTSEQFF. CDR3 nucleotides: TGTGCCAGCAGTGCGGACACATCTGAGCAGTTCTTC.

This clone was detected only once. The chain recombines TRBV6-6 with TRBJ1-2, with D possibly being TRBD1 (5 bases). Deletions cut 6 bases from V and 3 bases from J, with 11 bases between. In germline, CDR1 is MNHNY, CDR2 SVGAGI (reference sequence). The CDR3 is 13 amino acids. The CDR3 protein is CASRTRDHYGYTF. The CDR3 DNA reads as TGTGCCAGCAGAACCAGGGATCACTATGGCTACACCTTC.

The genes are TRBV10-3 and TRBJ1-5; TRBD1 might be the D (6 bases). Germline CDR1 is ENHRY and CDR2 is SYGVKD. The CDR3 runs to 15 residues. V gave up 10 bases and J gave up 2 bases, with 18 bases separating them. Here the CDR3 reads CASRGGTGRNQPQHF. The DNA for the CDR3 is TGTGCCAGCAGAGGAGGCACAGGGCGCAATCAGCCCCAGCATTTT.

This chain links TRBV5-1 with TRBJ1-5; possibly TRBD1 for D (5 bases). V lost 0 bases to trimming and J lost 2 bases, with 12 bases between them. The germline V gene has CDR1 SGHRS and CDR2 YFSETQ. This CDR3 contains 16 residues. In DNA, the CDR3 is TGCGCCAGCAGCTTGGCCGGCGGGGCGGGCAATCAGCCCCAGCATTTT. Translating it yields CASSLAGGAGNQPQHF.

CDR3 DNA: TGTGCCAGTAGTTCGTGGGACTCCTACAATGAGCAGTTCTTC. Residues: CASSSWDSYNEQFF. This sequence joins TRBV19 and TRBJ2-1; D uncertain. The CDR3 is 14 residues long. The V and J ends lost 5 bases and 0 bases respectively, with 8 bases between them. Looked up from germline, CDR1 is LNHDA and CDR2 is SQIVND (reference sequence).

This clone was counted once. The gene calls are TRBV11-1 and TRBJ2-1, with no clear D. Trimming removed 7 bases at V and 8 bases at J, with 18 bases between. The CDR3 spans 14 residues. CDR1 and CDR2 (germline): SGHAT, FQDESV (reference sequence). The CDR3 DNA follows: TGTGCCAGCACCTTGGCTGGATCCCTGGATGAGCAGTTCTTC. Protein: CASTLAGSLDEQFF.

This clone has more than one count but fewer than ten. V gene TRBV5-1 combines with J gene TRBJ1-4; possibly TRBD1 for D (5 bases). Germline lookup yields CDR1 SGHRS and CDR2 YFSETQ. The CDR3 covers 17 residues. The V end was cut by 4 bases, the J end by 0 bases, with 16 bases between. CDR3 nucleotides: TGCGCCAGCAGCCGAAACCCCGACAGAGCAACTAATGAAAAACTGTTTTTT. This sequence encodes CASSRNPDRATNEKLFF.

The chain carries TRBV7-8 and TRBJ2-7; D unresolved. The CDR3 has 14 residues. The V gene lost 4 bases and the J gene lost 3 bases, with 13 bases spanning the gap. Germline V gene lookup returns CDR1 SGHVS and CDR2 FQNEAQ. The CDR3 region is CASSSAGNYYEQYF. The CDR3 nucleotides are TGTGCCAGCAGCTCGGCAGGTAACTACTACGAGCAGTACTTC.

CDR3 DNA: TGTGCCAGCAGTCTAGTGGGAGGTCAAGAGACCCAGTACTTC. Amino acid sequence: CASSLVGGQETQYF. This chain connects TRBV27 to TRBJ2-5; D is possibly TRBD2 (6 bases). The CDR3 runs to 14 residues. In germline, CDR1 is MNHEY, CDR2 SMNVEV (reference sequence). Trimming took 5 bases from V and 2 from J, leaving 12 bases between them.

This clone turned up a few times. This CDR3 reads CASSLGRALNYGYTF. The DNA of the CDR3 is TGTGCCAGCAGCTTGGGGCGGGCACTAAACTATGGCTACACCTTC. This chain connects TRBV5-5 to TRBJ1-2; D ambiguous. Germline V gives CDR1 SGHKS, CDR2 YYEKEE (reference sequence). Trimming pared 0 bases from V and 2 bases from J, leaving 11 bases between. The CDR3 extends over 15 amino acids.

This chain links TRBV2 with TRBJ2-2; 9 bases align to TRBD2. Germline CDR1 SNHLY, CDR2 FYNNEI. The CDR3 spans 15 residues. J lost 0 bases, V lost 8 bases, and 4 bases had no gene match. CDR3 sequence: CASRLADANTGELFF. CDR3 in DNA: TGTGCCAGCCGACTAGCGGACGCGAACACCGGGGAGCTGTTTTTT.

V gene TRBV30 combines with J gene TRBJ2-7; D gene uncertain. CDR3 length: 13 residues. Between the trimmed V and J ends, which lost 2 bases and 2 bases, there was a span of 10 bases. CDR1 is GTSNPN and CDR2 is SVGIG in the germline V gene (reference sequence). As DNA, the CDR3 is TGTGCCTGGAGTCCAGGTAGCACCTACGAGCAGTACTTC. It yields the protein CAWSPGSTYEQYF.

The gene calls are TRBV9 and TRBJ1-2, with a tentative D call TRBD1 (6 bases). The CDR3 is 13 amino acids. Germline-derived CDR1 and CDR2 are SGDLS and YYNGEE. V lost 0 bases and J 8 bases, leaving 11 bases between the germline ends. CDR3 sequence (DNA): TGTGCCAGCAGCGTAGTACAGGGTTTAGGCTACACCTTC. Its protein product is CASSVVQGLGYTF.

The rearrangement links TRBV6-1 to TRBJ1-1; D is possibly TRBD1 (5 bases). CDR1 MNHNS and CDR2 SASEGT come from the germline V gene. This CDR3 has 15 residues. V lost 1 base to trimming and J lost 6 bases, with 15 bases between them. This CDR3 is CASSEGGTVRAEAFF. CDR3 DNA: TGTGCCAGCAGTGAAGGGGGGACGGTGCGGGCTGAAGCTTTCTTT.

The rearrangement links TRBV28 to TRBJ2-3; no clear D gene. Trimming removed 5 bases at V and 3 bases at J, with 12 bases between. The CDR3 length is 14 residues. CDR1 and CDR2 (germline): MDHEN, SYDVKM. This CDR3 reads CASSTLDGTDTQYF. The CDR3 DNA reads TGTGCCAGCAGTACCTTGGATGGAACAGATACGCAGTATTTT. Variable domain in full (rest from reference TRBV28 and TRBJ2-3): DVKVTQSSRYLVKRTGEKVFLECVQDMDHENMFWYRQDPGLGLRLIYFSYDVKMKEKGDIPEGYSVSREKKERFSLILESASTNQTSMYLCASSTLDGTDTQYFGPGTRLTVL.

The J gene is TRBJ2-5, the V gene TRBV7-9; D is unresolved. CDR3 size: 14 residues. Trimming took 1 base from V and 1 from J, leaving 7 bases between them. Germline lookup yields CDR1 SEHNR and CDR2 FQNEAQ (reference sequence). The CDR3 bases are TGTGCCAGCAGCTTAGGACATTTCCAAGAGACCCAGTACTTC. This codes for CASSLGHFQETQYF.

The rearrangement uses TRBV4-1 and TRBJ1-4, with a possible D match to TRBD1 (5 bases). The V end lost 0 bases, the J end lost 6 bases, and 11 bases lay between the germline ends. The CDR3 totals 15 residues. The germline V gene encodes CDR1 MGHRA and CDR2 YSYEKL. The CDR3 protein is CASSQDLGGDEKLFF. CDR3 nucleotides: TGCGCCAGCAGCCAAGATTTGGGGGGAGATGAAAAACTGTTTTTT.